Listed here are 27 T cell receptor beta chains from one sample, sequenced in a study of CD8+ T cells in alopecia areata. Sequencing templates came from extracted RNA that was reverse transcribed into cDNA. The method was immunoSEQ multiplex PCR; TCRdb's version includes in-frame clones alone and lacks a portion of them. The sample comprises about 150,000 clones, approximately 87% of which are singletons, and about 16% rests with the top ten. Material: CD8+ T cells sorted from blood, obtained at week 0. Receptors originate from a human donor with alopecia areata.

The chain employs TRBV5-4 and TRBJ1-6; D is perhaps TRBD1 (5 bases). V lost 3 bases and J 4 bases, leaving 8 bases between the germline ends. This CDR3 comprises 14 residues. Germline values: CDR1 SGHNT, CDR2 YYREEE (reference sequence). The CDR3 protein is CASSSGRYNSPLHF. The CDR3 DNA is TGTGCCAGCAGCTCGGGACGGTATAATTCACCCCTCCACTTT. Complete variable domain (other parts from reference TRBV5-4 and TRBJ1-6): ETGVTQSPTHLIKTRGQQVTLRCSSQSGHNTVSWYQQALGQGPQFIFQYYREEENGRGNFPPRFSGLQFPNYSSELNVNALELDDSALYLCASSSGRYNSPLHFGNGTRLTVT.

This chain joins TRBV10-2 and TRBJ1-2; no definite D call. The CDR3 totals 13 residues. With 6 bases removed from V and 6 bases from J, the gap between germline ends came to 14 bases. Germline loops: CDR1 WSHSY, CDR2 SAAADI. The CDR3 sequence is CASSKGRLNGYTF. CDR3 sequence (DNA): TGCGCCAGCAGCAAGGGCAGGTTGAATGGCTACACCTTC.

The V and J genes are TRBV7-9 and TRBJ2-1, with D possibly TRBD2 on 5 matching bases. V lost 3 bases and J lost 2, with 20 bases in between. The CDR3 has 18 amino acids. Germline V gene sequence: CDR1 SEHNR, CDR2 FQNEAQ (reference sequence). CDR3 in amino acids: CASSFVVLEVIAYNEQFF. In DNA form, the CDR3 reads TGTGCCAGCAGCTTTGTCGTACTAGAGGTGATAGCCTACAATGAGCAGTTCTTC.

The chain joins TRBV7-9 to TRBJ2-1, with 7 bases fitting TRBD2. The length of the CDR3 is 18 residues. Germline V gives CDR1 SEHNR, CDR2 FQNEAQ (reference sequence). V dropped 2 bases and J dropped 4; count of bases not matched to a gene: 14. DNA of the CDR3: TGTGCCAGCAGCTTAACGGGCGCCGGGTCTAGCGGTTACAATGAGCAGTTCTTC. This gives the protein CASSLTGAGSSGYNEQFF.

The CDR3 DNA sequence: TGTGCCAGCAGTTTAACAGGGCGTTTCGAGCAGTACTTC. Protein: CASSLTGRFEQYF. The J gene is TRBJ2-7, the V gene TRBV27; D is perhaps TRBD1 (6 bases). Germline V gene sequence: CDR1 MNHEY, CDR2 SMNVEV (reference sequence). V was pared by 2 bases and J by 6 bases, with 11 bases between. The CDR3 loop spans 13 amino acids.

The J gene is TRBJ1-1, the V gene TRBV14; D uncertain. Germline CDR1 reads SGHDN; CDR2 reads FVKESK. V lost 0 bases to trimming and J lost 1 base, with 9 bases between them. This CDR3 is built from 15 residues. The DNA of the CDR3 is TGTGCCAGCAGCCAAGATCCGACACCGAACACTGAAGCTTTCTTT. Translation gives CASSQDPTPNTEAFF.

The chain couples TRBV29-1 to TRBJ1-5; tentative D call: TRBD1 (5 bases). The ends were cut back, 4 bases at V and 6 bases at J, with 10 bases in the middle. This CDR3 has 12 residues. Germline CDR1 is SQVTM and CDR2 is ANQGSEA. CDR3 residues: CSVGREGQPQHF. DNA for the CDR3: TGCAGCGTTGGCAGGGAAGGTCAGCCCCAGCATTTT. The complete variable domain, with remaining parts taken from reference TRBV29-1 and TRBJ1-5, reads SAVISQKPSRDICQRGTSLTIQCQVDSQVTMMFWYRQQPGQSLTLIATANQGSEATYESGFVIDKFPISRPNLTFSTLTVSNMSPEDSSIYLCSVGREGQPQHFGDGTRLSIL.

This sequence joins TRBV7-8 and TRBJ1-4; no firm D call. Trimming removed 2 bases from V and 12 bases from J, with 10 bases in between. The germline CDR1 and CDR2 sequences are SGHVS and FQNEAQ. This CDR3 contains 12 residues. The CDR3 sequence: CASSLFQAELFF. As DNA, the CDR3 is TGTGCCAGCAGCTTATTCCAAGCAGAACTGTTTTTT.

The rearrangement joins TRBV10-3 to TRBJ2-7, with no clear D. Germline loops: CDR1 ENHRY, CDR2 SYGVKD. This CDR3 comprises 16 residues. The V end lost 0 bases, the J end lost 5 bases, and 17 bases lay between the germline ends. The CDR3 sequence is CAISESARLDRDEQYF. The CDR3 bases are TGTGCCATCAGTGAGTCGGCTAGACTGGATAGGGACGAGCAGTACTTC.

The chain carries TRBV7-6 and TRBJ2-7; 8 bases are shared with TRBD1. This CDR3 spans 15 amino acids. CDR1 and CDR2 (germline): SGHVS, FNYEAQ. Trimming cost V 3 bases and J 7 bases; bases outside gene matches: 11. The CDR3 region has the DNA TGTGCCAGCAGCTTGGGACAGGAGGCCCTTCAGGAGCAGTACTTC. Encoded protein: CASSLGQEALQEQYF.

As concerns this clone: The same CDR3 is also encoded by other DNA sequences in this sample. This chain joins TRBV4-1 and TRBJ1-5; D remains unclear. Germline CDR1 is MGHRA and CDR2 is YSYEKL. CDR3 length: 13 amino acids. Between the trimmed V and J ends, which lost 1 base and 2 bases, there was a span of 3 bases. CDR3 sequence: CASSQGGNQPQHF. The CDR3, as DNA: TGCGCCAGCAGCCAAGGGGGCAATCAGCCCCAGCATTTT.

This chain uses TRBV19 with TRBJ1-2; no definite D call. Germline CDR1 reads LNHDA; CDR2 reads SQIVND (reference sequence). This CDR3 contains 17 residues. V was trimmed by 0 bases and J by 2 bases, leaving 16 bases between them. CDR3: CASSIDLPRDENYGYTF. The DNA of the CDR3 is TGTGCCAGTAGTATAGATCTCCCTCGGGATGAGAACTATGGCTACACCTTC.

The chain carries TRBV5-1 and TRBJ1-5; D might be TRBD1 (5 bases). Looked up from germline, CDR1 is SGHRS and CDR2 is YFSETQ. This CDR3 region has 15 residues. V was clipped by 2 bases and J by 4 bases, with 13 bases between them. CDR3 coding DNA: TGCGCCAGCAGCTTATTCCGGGACGGAAATCAGCCCCAGCATTTT. Amino acid sequence: CASSLFRDGNQPQHF.

The chain joins TRBV11-2 to TRBJ2-7, with 10 bases that match TRBD1. V shed 5 bases, J shed 0 bases, and the junction held 7 bases outside the gene matches. Germline loops: CDR1 SGHAT, CDR2 FQNNGV. CDR3 size: 16 residues. The CDR3, as DNA: TGTGCCAGCAGCCCCCTCGGGACAGGGGACTCCTACGAGCAGTACTTC. This gives the protein CASSPLGTGDSYEQYF. The full variable domain, its missing parts supplied by reference TRBV11-2 and TRBJ2-7, is EAGVAQSPRYKIIEKRQSVAFWCNPISGHATLYWYQQILGQGPKLLIQFQNNGVVDDSQLPKDRFSAERLKGVDSTLKIQPAKLEDSAVYLCASSPLGTGDSYEQYFGPGTRLTVT.

J is TRBJ2-7 and V is TRBV5-1, with D perhaps matching TRBD1 (6 bases). Germline V gene sequence: CDR1 SGHRS, CDR2 YFSETQ. The CDR3 contains 14 residues. Trimming removed 3 bases at V and 4 bases at J, with 14 bases between. The CDR3 reads CASSSGQTLYEQYF. In nucleotides, the CDR3 is TGCGCCAGCAGCTCCGGACAGACCCTTTACGAGCAGTACTTC.

This clone occurred once. This sequence joins TRBV21-1 and TRBJ1-2; the D segment call TRBD1 is taken from the table without a DNA check. TRBV21-1 constitutes a pseudogene. The CDR3 sequence is 12 residues long. CDR3 DNA: TGTGCCAGCAGCAAAGTAGTCAGGGGCTACACCTTC. Translated: CASSKVVRGYTF.

The chain employs TRBV29-1 and TRBJ2-3, with a tentative D call TRBD2 (6 bases). Germline V lookup: CDR1 SQVTM, CDR2 ANQGSEA. The ends were cut back, 6 bases at V and 0 bases at J, with 10 bases in the middle. The CDR3 consists of 13 residues. This chain's CDR3 is CSVTGTSTDTQYF. The CDR3 nucleotides read TGCAGCGTAACCGGGACTAGCACAGATACGCAGTATTTT.

This rearrangement joins TRBV6-1 to TRBJ2-7, with D unclear. V lost 5 bases, J lost 6 bases, and 11 bases lay in between. The CDR3 is 12 amino acids. Germline lookup yields CDR1 MNHNS and CDR2 SASEGT. CDR3 residues: CASSLDGREQYF. CDR3 DNA: TGTGCCAGCAGTCTTGACGGGCGCGAGCAGTACTTC.

This clone was recorded a few times. This chain joins TRBV6-6 and TRBJ2-1; 11 bases map to TRBD1. Trimming removed 5 bases from V and 4 bases from J; junction bases left unmatched: 4. This CDR3 is 15 amino acids long. In germline, CDR1 is MNHNY, CDR2 SVGAGI (reference sequence). CDR3 DNA sequence: TGTGCCAGCAGTGGGGGACAGGGGGGATACAATGAGCAGTTCTTC. It specifies CASSGGQGGYNEQFF.

The rearrangement joins TRBV5-4 to TRBJ1-2; the D gene is possibly TRBD1 (6 bases). This CDR3 is built from 13 residues. The V end lost 7 bases, the J end lost 6 bases, and 16 bases lay between the germline ends. In germline, CDR1 is SGHNT, CDR2 YYREEE (reference sequence). DNA for the CDR3: TGTGCCAGCCATTCCAGGGGTTTGGATGGCTACACCTTC. This encodes CASHSRGLDGYTF.

CDR3 sequence: CASRGGGFAGANVLTF. DNA of the CDR3: TGTGCCAGCAGAGGAGGGGGTTTTGCTGGGGCCAACGTCCTGACTTTC. This chain joins TRBV7-9 and TRBJ2-6, with D possibly called TRBD1 or TRBD2 (6 bases each). Germline loops: CDR1 SEHNR, CDR2 FQNEAQ (reference sequence). V was shortened by 6 bases and J by 2 bases, with 14 bases between the two germline ends. The CDR3 totals 16 residues.

The chain employs TRBV5-6 and TRBJ2-7, with D possibly matching TRBD1 (5 bases). V dropped 1 base and J dropped 0 bases, with 11 bases sitting between them. Per germline, CDR1 SGHDT and CDR2 YYEEEE. CDR3 length: 15 amino acids. The CDR3 DNA is TGTGCCAGCAGCTTGATCGTGACAGTCTCCTACGAGCAGTACTTC. Residues: CASSLIVTVSYEQYF.

The J gene is TRBJ2-3, the V gene TRBV2; the D is unclear. Germline-derived CDR1 and CDR2 are SNHLY and FYNNEI. V shed 2 bases and J shed 2 bases, with 11 bases lying between them. The CDR3 covers 15 residues. For the CDR3, the DNA is TGTGCCAGCAGTGAAAGGCCTGAGCCCACAGATACGCAGTATTTT. Protein sequence: CASSERPEPTDTQYF.

This clone was detected once. V and J are TRBV5-1 and TRBJ2-5; perhaps TRBD2 as D (6 bases). Deletions cut 1 base from V and 2 bases from J, with 12 bases between. CDR1 and CDR2 from the germline V gene are SGHRS and YFSETQ. The CDR3 extends over 15 amino acids. CDR3 nucleotides: TGCGCCAGCAGCTTGCCGGGACTTCCACAAGAGACCCAGTACTTC. The encoded protein is CASSLPGLPQETQYF.

This clone was observed a handful of times. The chain combines TRBV29-1 with TRBJ2-1; 8 bases are a match to TRBD2. The CDR3 sequence is 14 residues long. Trimming took 4 bases from V and 4 from J; bases not matched to a gene: 6. Germline V gene lookup returns CDR1 SQVTM and CDR2 ANQGSEA. Written as DNA, the CDR3 is TGCAGCGTTGTTCGGGAGGGGCTTTACAATGAGCAGTTCTTC. This sequence encodes CSVVREGLYNEQFF.

The chain combines TRBV19 with TRBJ2-3, with D possibly matching TRBD2 (6 bases). This CDR3 has 13 residues. Germline CDR1 is LNHDA and CDR2 is SQIVND (reference sequence). Trimming cost V 9 bases and J 2 bases, with 12 bases left between them. CDR3 coding DNA: TGTGCCAGCCGGGACTTCAACACAGATACGCAGTATTTT. Translated, it gives CASRDFNTDTQYF.

This chain connects TRBV6-6 to TRBJ2-1; D perhaps matches TRBD2 (6 bases). Germline CDR1 is MNHNY and CDR2 is SVGAGI (reference sequence). V lost 2 bases and J lost 5, with 13 bases in between. This CDR3 is 15 amino acids long. CDR3 sequence reads: CASSYVLSGDNEQFF. The CDR3 DNA reads as TGTGCCAGCAGTTACGTCTTGTCGGGAGACAATGAGCAGTTCTTC.